Listed below are T cell receptor beta chains from one sample, sequenced in a study of T cell responses to AZD1222 COVID-19 vaccine. Using immunoSEQ multiplex PCR, the repertoire was profiled, and TCRdb retains in-frame clones only, with some absent. This table has 100,000 to 150,000 clones, about 91% appearing once. This material consisted of peripheral blood, taken 28 days after the second AZD1222 dose. These receptors were collected from an adult who received the AZD1222 COVID-19 vaccine. Both conserved end residues are part of each CDR3. A D gene is named only where the DNA matches it firmly. Rows give clone size only sometimes, using once, few, many, or a class for an expanded clone.

V	D	J	size	length	CDR3	DNA
TRBV5-4	TRBD2	TRBJ2-2	NA	17	CASSLGGAGGWTGELFF	TGTGCCAGCAGCTTGGGCGGGGCGGGAGGTTGGACCGGGGAGCTGTTTTTT
TRBV4-2	NA	TRBJ1-2	NA	14	CASSLARGGYGYTF	TGTGCCAGCAGCTTGGCCAGGGGTGGCTATGGCTACACCTTC
TRBV6-5	NA	TRBJ2-5	NA	13	CASTRLPKETQYF	TGTGCCAGCACTAGGTTACCAAAAGAGACCCAGTACTTC
TRBV30	NA	TRBJ2-3	NA	11	CAWSTPVTQYF	TGTGCCTGGAGTACCCCAGTTACGCAGTATTTT
TRBV9	TRBD1	TRBJ1-4	few	15	CASSGQGAPSEKLFF	TGTGCCAGCAGCGGACAGGGGGCGCCCAGTGAAAAACTGTTTTTT
TRBV11-3	NA	TRBJ2-5	NA	14	CASGKDRQVETQYF	TGTGCCAGCGGAAAGGACAGACAGGTTGAGACCCAGTACTTC
TRBV27	TRBD1	TRBJ2-1	NA	14	CASSSWTGEAEQFF	TGTGCCAGCAGTTCCTGGACAGGGGAGGCTGAGCAGTTCTTC
TRBV5-1	TRBD1	TRBJ2-2	NA	16	CASSLLGTGTSGELFF	TGCGCCAGCAGCTTGTTGGGGACAGGGACTTCTGGGGAGCTGTTTTTT
TRBV5-1	NA	TRBJ1-5	NA	16	CASSPLAGDSNQPQHF	TGCGCCAGCAGCCCCCTGGCGGGGGATAGCAATCAGCCCCAGCATTTT
TRBV6-6	TRBD1	TRBJ1-1	NA	14	CASRTGTGGTEAFF	TGTGCCAGCAGGACCGGGACAGGGGGCACTGAAGCTTTCTTT
TRBV19	TRBD2	TRBJ2-1	few	13	CASTSGRRNEQFF	TGTGCCAGTACTAGCGGGAGGCGCAATGAGCAGTTCTTC
TRBV29-1	NA	TRBJ2-1	NA	14	CSVGGGTGYNEQFF	TGCAGCGTTGGCGGGGGGACAGGGTATAATGAGCAGTTCTTC
TRBV7-9	TRBD1	TRBJ2-2	NA	15	CASSTRTGGPGELFF	TGTGCCAGCAGCACCCGGACAGGGGGCCCCGGGGAGCTGTTTTTT
TRBV7-8	TRBD1	TRBJ1-5	NA	16	CASSLYGGTEPQPQHF	TGTGCCAGCAGCTTATATGGGGGGACAGAACCTCAGCCCCAGCATTTT
TRBV11-2	TRBD1	TRBJ1-4	NA	15	CASKNRTGANEKLFF	TGTGCCAGCAAGAATAGGACAGGGGCTAATGAAAAACTGTTTTTT
TRBV6-1	NA	TRBJ1-2	few	12	CASSDREYGYTF	TGTGCCAGCAGTGATAGAGAATATGGCTACACCTTC
TRBV6-1	NA	TRBJ1-3	NA	18	CASSEWSSLHVGGNTIYF	TGTGCCAGCAGTGAATGGAGCAGTCTTCACGTAGGGGGAAACACCATATATTTT
TRBV3-1/TRBV3-2	NA	TRBJ1-1	NA	15	CASSQSLSMNTEAFF	TGTGCCAGCAGCCAAAGCTTGAGTATGAACACTGAAGCTTTCTTT
TRBV29-1	TRBD1	TRBJ1-2	NA	15	CSVETGVGSRDGYTF	TGCAGCGTGGAGACAGGGGTTGGGAGTCGTGATGGCTACACCTTC
TRBV19	NA	TRBJ2-2	NA	14	CASSPRGNTGELFF	TGTGCCAGTAGTCCGCGGGGGAACACCGGGGAGCTGTTTTTT
TRBV7-9	NA	TRBJ1-1	NA	14	CASSLSRLNTEAFF	TGTGCCAGCAGCTTAAGCAGGCTAAACACTGAAGCTTTCTTT
TRBV11-1	NA	TRBJ2-3	NA	16	CASSLNGRGSTDTQYF	TGTGCCAGCAGCTTAAACGGCAGGGGAAGCACAGATACGCAGTATTTT
TRBV19	TRBD2	TRBJ2-1	few	13	CASNLRLADEQFF	TGTGCCAGTAACCTTAGACTAGCCGATGAGCAGTTCTTC
TRBV5-4	TRBD1	TRBJ1-1	NA	16	CASSPQNRGMNTEAFF	TGTGCCAGCAGCCCACAGAACAGGGGGATGAACACTGAAGCTTTCTTT
TRBV2	NA	TRBJ1-3	NA	15	CATKAGGGSGNTIYF	TGTGCCACCAAGGCGGGGGGAGGATCTGGAAACACCATATATTTT
TRBV7-3	NA	TRBJ2-2	NA	13	CASSPQGTGELFF	TGTGCCAGCAGCCCACAGGGAACCGGGGAGCTGTTTTTT
TRBV9	NA	TRBJ1-1	NA	12	CASSSRDTEAFF	TGTGCCAGCAGCTCGCGGGACACTGAAGCTTTCTTT
TRBV3-1/TRBV3-2	NA	TRBJ1-1	NA	14	CASSPRGGETEAFF	TGTGCCAGCAGCCCACGAGGGGGGGAGACTGAAGCTTTCTTT
TRBV7-8	NA	TRBJ1-5	NA	16	CASSPLPGRDNQPQHF	TGTGCCAGCAGCCCCCTCCCGGGGCGCGACAATCAGCCCCAGCATTTT
TRBV15	NA	TRBJ1-5	NA	13	CATSVQGGQPQHF	TGTGCCACCAGCGTACAGGGAGGTCAGCCCCAGCATTTT
TRBV6-5	TRBD1	TRBJ2-7	once	16	CASSSPGQGDFLEQYF	TGTGCCAGCAGTTCTCCGGGACAGGGGGACTTTCTCGAGCAGTACTTC
TRBV7-2	NA	TRBJ1-5	few	15	CASSLVGRSNQPQHF	TGTGCCAGCAGCTTAGTTGGGCGGAGCAATCAGCCCCAGCATTTT
TRBV6-5	NA	TRBJ1-2	once	14	CASSYLGASDGYTF	TGTGCCAGCAGTTACTTGGGGGCTAGCGATGGCTACACCTTC
TRBV7-9	NA	TRBJ1-1	NA	14	CASSPPTGNTEAFF	TGTGCCAGCAGCCCCCCTACGGGAAACACTGAAGCTTTCTTT
TRBV30	NA	TRBJ1-3	NA	14	CAWTTGLSGNTIYF	TGTGCCTGGACGACAGGTCTCTCTGGAAACACCATATATTTT
TRBV7-2	TRBD2	TRBJ2-1	NA	18	CASSLDPLAESLRNEQFF	TGTGCCAGCAGCTTAGATCCCCTAGCGGAATCCCTTAGGAATGAGCAGTTCTTC
TRBV2	NA	TRBJ2-7	NA	15	CASKREQQLTYEQYF	TGTGCCAGCAAGAGGGAACAGCAACTCACCTACGAGCAGTACTTC
TRBV18	TRBD1	TRBJ1-3	NA	17	CASSPGQPGLSGNTIYF	TGTGCCAGCTCACCGGGACAGCCCGGGTTGTCTGGAAACACCATATATTTT
TRBV2	NA	TRBJ1-4	NA	15	CASRGRVSANEKLFF	TGTGCCAGCAGGGGCAGGGTGTCAGCTAATGAAAAACTGTTTTTT
TRBV10-3	NA	TRBJ2-1	NA	13	CAISVGGSNEQFF	TGTGCCATCAGTGTAGGAGGGTCCAATGAGCAGTTCTTC
TRBV19	TRBD1	TRBJ2-7	NA	15	CASSPGQGPRYEQYF	TGTGCCAGTAGTCCGGGACAGGGGCCGAGGTACGAGCAGTACTTC
TRBV4-3	NA	TRBJ2-5	NA	15	CASSQGPNAGETQYF	TGCGCCAGCAGCCAAGGGCCCAATGCGGGGGAGACCCAGTACTTC
TRBV5-5	NA	TRBJ1-5	NA	13	CASSPQGSQPQHF	TGTGCCAGCAGCCCCCAGGGGTCTCAGCCCCAGCATTTT
TRBV14	NA	TRBJ1-2	NA	16	CASSQEGRFPNYGYTF	TGTGCCAGCAGCCAAGAAGGGCGCTTCCCTAACTATGGCTACACCTTC
TRBV3-1/TRBV3-2	TRBD2	TRBJ2-3	NA	17	CASSRNLAGSSTDTQYF	TGTGCCAGCAGCCGGAACCTAGCGGGCTCTAGCACAGATACGCAGTATTTT
TRBV7-3	NA	TRBJ2-7	NA	16	CASSPSVTQGRDEQYF	TGTGCCAGCAGCCCCTCCGTCACACAGGGTCGCGACGAGCAGTACTTC
TRBV19	NA	TRBJ1-3	NA	15	CASSDRAGTGNTIYF	TGTGCCAGTAGCGATCGGGCAGGCACTGGAAACACCATATATTTT
TRBV9	NA	TRBJ1-1	NA	13	CASSRLGNTEAFF	TGTGCCAGCAGCCGCTTAGGGAACACTGAAGCTTTCTTT
TRBV19	TRBD2	TRBJ2-5	NA	15	CASSMYLAGGETQYF	TGTGCCAGTAGTATGTATCTAGCGGGGGGTGAGACCCAGTACTTC
TRBV4-1	NA	TRBJ1-2	NA	16	CASSQDPGGANDGYTF	TGCGCCAGCAGCCAAGATCCGGGGGGGGCGAATGATGGCTACACCTTC